This T cell receptor (beta chain) was recovered during a study of regulatory T cells in long-lasting Graves disease. Study overall: Those Graves' patients who were newly diagnosed had been on antithyroid drugs under 3 months.

Points from the study as a whole: Comparison showed that persistent patients shared more public clonotypes (around 3,000) than new patients (966).

For TCR beta, libraries came from iRepertoire HTBI primers and Arm-PCR of CDR3 regions. TCRdb re-called the multiplex PCR reads with MiXCR, one entry per CDR3 protein. The data show 200,000 to 250,000 distinct CDR3 sequences, around 19% seen once. The time point denotes: newly diagnosed GD, antithyroid drugs for less than 3 months. Preparation of the TCR library used RNA extracted from PBMCs. Roughly 9.8 milliliters of peripheral blood went into EDTA tubes. This clonotype was observed at least ten times. Its antigen remains unidentified. With 4 bases clipped from V and 8 bases from J, the junction kept 19 bases outside the gene matches. CDR1 SGHVS and CDR2 FQNEAQ come from the germline V gene. This CDR3 region has 19 residues. The same data also contributed to another study, on T cells in Graves' hyperthyroidism and ophthalmopathy. That report adds: Most clonotypes expanded in the thyroid (above 0.001) were also present in blood.

The sample in question was peripheral blood mononuclear cells (PBMCs), obtained at new diagnosis, from a patient treated with antithyroid drugs. The origin of this receptor is a young woman with Graves disease. The rearrangement joins TRBV7-8 to TRBJ1-4; TRBD1 aligns across 10 bases. For the CDR3, the DNA is TGTGCCAGCAGCTACACCCAGACAGGGGGCGCACCTATACGAGAAAAACTGTTTTTT. Its protein product is CASSYTQTGGAPIREKLFF.